The 7 T cell receptor beta chains in this list originate from one sample, sequenced in a study of cytomegalovirus exposure and HLA in healthy donors. The repertoire was sequenced with immunoSEQ multiplex PCR; TCRdb's copy has only in-frame clones and lacks some. The data show tens of thousands of clones, roughly 95% seen once. The sample was PBMCs. Receptor source: a young woman in good health and CMV-seropositive.

The gene calls are TRBV9 and TRBJ1-3; a possible D gene is TRBD1 (6 bases). CDR1 and CDR2 (germline): SGDLS, YYNGEE. V was shortened by 4 bases and J by 0 bases, with 14 bases between the two germline ends. This CDR3 has 16 amino acids. The chain's CDR3 is CASSLGQSFSGNTIYF. CDR3 nucleotides: TGTGCCAGCAGCCTGGGACAAAGTTTCTCTGGAAACACCATATATTTT.

The chain is built from TRBV29-1 and TRBJ2-1; 9 nucleotides agree with TRBD1. The CDR3 loop spans 14 amino acids. The V and J ends lost 8 bases and 0 bases, in that order; junction bases with no gene match: 5. Germline CDR1 reads SQVTM; CDR2 reads ANQGSEA. The CDR3 DNA follows: TGCAGCTCGCCGGGACAGGGCTCCTACAATGAGCAGTTCTTC. Translating gives CSSPGQGSYNEQFF.

The sample holds one count of this clone. The V and J genes are TRBV19 and TRBJ2-5; D is perhaps TRBD2 (6 bases). The J call is uncertain, as TRBJ2-7 better fits the DNA end. The CDR3 sequence is 15 residues long. Germline values: CDR1 LNHDA, CDR2 SQIVND (reference sequence). This CDR3 is CASSIDLADTSEQYF. As DNA, the CDR3 is TGTGCCAGTAGTATAGATTTAGCGGACACCTCCGAGCAGTACTTC.

The chain has TRBV6-5 and TRBJ2-7, with D possibly TRBD1 on 6 matching bases. Germline V gene sequence: CDR1 MNHEY, CDR2 SVGAGI. CDR3 length equals 13 residues. The ends were cut back, 1 base at V and 5 bases at J, with 9 bases in the middle. The chain's CDR3 is CASSYFRGHEQYF. CDR3 in DNA: TGTGCCAGCAGTTACTTCAGGGGCCACGAGCAGTACTTC.

This chain uses TRBV30 with TRBJ2-7, with 13 bases lining up with TRBD2. CDR1 is GTSNPN and CDR2 is SVGIG in the germline V gene (reference sequence). This CDR3 has 15 residues. Trimming at V came to 3 bases and at J to 3 bases, leaving 5 bases not matched to a gene. The CDR3 DNA reads TGTGCCTGGAGCGGGGGACTAGCGGGGATCTACGAGCAGTACTTC. Its protein is CAWSGGLAGIYEQYF. Looking up the rest from reference TRBV30 and TRBJ2-7 gives the full variable domain: SQTIHQWPATLVQPVGSPLSLECTVEGTSNPNLYWYRQAAGRGLQLLFYSVGIGQISSEVPQNLSASRPQDRQFILSSKKLLLSDSGFYLCAWSGGLAGIYEQYFGPGTRLTVT.

CDR3 nucleotide sequence: TGTGCCAGCAGTGAAGAGACAGGCAATGAGCAGTTCTTC. Translated, it gives CASSEETGNEQFF. This rearrangement joins TRBV2 to TRBJ2-1; D is possibly TRBD1 (6 bases). This CDR3 region has 13 residues. Between the trimmed V and J ends, which lost 1 base and 6 bases, there was a span of 7 bases. The germline V gene has CDR1 SNHLY and CDR2 FYNNEI.

The gene calls are TRBV11-2 and TRBJ2-1, with 8 bases lining up with TRBD2. Trimming removed 1 base from V and 7 bases from J; junction bases left unmatched: 9. There are 16 residues in the CDR3. CDR1 and CDR2 (germline): SGHAT, FQNNGV. The CDR3 here is CASSLGAQRESNEQFF. CDR3 bases: TGTGCCAGCAGCTTAGGGGCCCAGCGGGAGTCGAATGAGCAGTTCTTC.